The rows below give T cell receptor beta chains drawn from one sample of a study of CXCR3-negative and CXCR3-positive naive CD8 T cells. TCRdb re-called the 5' RACE reads and catalogs CDR3 proteins one per entry, DNA excluded. The table for this sample gives 90,000 to 100,000 distinct CDR3 sequences. The material sequenced was naive CXCR3+ CD8+ T cells from blood. The receptors come from a human donor in good health. Some clones in this sample may be carry-over from other donors' samples. Both conserved end residues are part of each CDR3.

J gene: TRBJ1-6; V gene: TRBV14; CDR3 protein: CASSQDAGPLFLALHF
J gene: TRBJ2-5; V gene: TRBV7-2; CDR3 protein: CASSKKYKETQYF
J gene: TRBJ2-3; V gene: TRBV7-6; CDR3 protein: CASSTGSGLQITDTQYF
J gene: TRBJ2-1; V gene: TRBV19; CDR3 protein: CASSIATRSYNEQFF
J gene: TRBJ2-7; V gene: TRBV13; CDR3 protein: CASSLDGAYEQYF
J gene: TRBJ2-7; V gene: TRBV7-2; CDR3 protein: CASSHASGLYEQYF
J gene: TRBJ1-6; V gene: TRBV14; CDR3 protein: CASSQRGNSPLHF
J gene: TRBJ2-7; V gene: TRBV5-1; CDR3 protein: CASSRSSEPDEQYF
J gene: TRBJ2-7; V gene: TRBV25-1; CDR3 protein: CASTPGEYSYEQYF
J gene: TRBJ2-3; V gene: TRBV9; CDR3 protein: CASSVEWDRSTDTQYF
J gene: TRBJ1-2; V gene: TRBV21-1; CDR3 protein: CASTPLTGWDGYTF
J gene: TRBJ2-2; V gene: TRBV5-6; CDR3 protein: CASSPRRNTGELFF
J gene: TRBJ2-1; V gene: TRBV7-9; CDR3 protein: CASSLDITGGASEQFF
J gene: TRBJ2-2; V gene: TRBV6-6; CDR3 protein: CASPGHNTGELFF
J gene: TRBJ2-2; V gene: TRBV6-2/TRBV6-3; CDR3 protein: CASSWDRGRGDTGELFF
J gene: TRBJ1-1; V gene: TRBV2; CDR3 protein: CAAESRLNTEAFF
J gene: TRBJ1-5; V gene: TRBV20-1; CDR3 protein: CSAREAGILSQPQHF
J gene: TRBJ2-3; V gene: TRBV27; CDR3 protein: CASSFAVPGDTQYF
J gene: TRBJ2-5; V gene: TRBV7-6; CDR3 protein: CASSRTSGPQETQYF
J gene: TRBJ2-7; V gene: TRBV27; CDR3 protein: CASSQNSYEQYF
J gene: TRBJ2-2; V gene: TRBV9; CDR3 protein: CASSVGGANTGELFF